A single sample is the source of the 25 T cell receptor beta chains below, sequenced in a study of identical twins. TCRdb used MiXCR to reprocess the 5' RACE reads, holding one entry per CDR3 protein. The repertoire includes nearly 900,000 distinct CDR3 sequences, 9% to 15% of them detected once, and around 1.5% sits in the top ten. The same specimen was also included in a second study, on yellow fever vaccine responses in identical twins.

Sequencing was performed on PBMCs. The receptors originated from a woman between 18 and 29 years old in good health.

This clonotype appeared many times. The chain combines TRBV20-1 with TRBJ2-2, with TRBD2 as a possible D gene (5 bases). The CDR3 has 17 amino acids. Germline CDR1 is DFQATT and CDR2 is SNEGSKA (reference sequence). With 3 bases removed from V and 0 bases from J, the gap between germline ends came to 17 bases. This CDR3 is CSAREDSRAANTGELFF. The CDR3, as DNA: TGCAGTGCTAGGGAGGACTCAAGGGCTGCGAACACCGGGGAGCTGTTTTTT.

This clonotype was observed many times. The chain is built from TRBV9 and TRBJ1-1; D ambiguous. V was shortened by 0 bases and J by 1 base, with 4 bases between the two germline ends. This CDR3 comprises 13 residues. Germline assignment: CDR1 SGDLS and CDR2 YYNGEE. For the CDR3, the DNA is TGTGCCAGCAGCGTAGAGCCGAACACTGAAGCTTTCTTT. This translates into CASSVEPNTEAFF.

The V call is TRBV7-2, the J call TRBJ2-7; D possibly corresponds to TRBD1 (5 bases). V lost 2 bases to trimming and J lost 3 bases, with 11 bases between them. CDR3 length: 14 amino acids. CDR1 is SGHTA and CDR2 is FQGNSA in the germline V gene. DNA for the CDR3: TGTGCCAGCAGCTTACTGACAGCCAGCTACGAGCAGTACTTC. Translation gives CASSLLTASYEQYF.

This clonotype appeared a few times. The chain has TRBV5-5 and TRBJ2-7; D not certain. From germline, CDR1 is SGHKS and CDR2 YYEKEE (reference sequence). Trimming removed 3 bases at V and 0 bases at J, with 10 bases between. This CDR3 has 14 residues. CDR3 nucleotides: TGTGCCAGCAGCTACCTTCTTGGCTCCTACGAGCAGTACGTC. This sequence encodes CASSYLLGSYEQYV.

V is TRBV6-5 and J is TRBJ2-2; 8 bases map to TRBD2. CDR1 is MNHEY and CDR2 is SVGAGI in the germline V gene. After removal of 0 bases from V and 7 bases from J, the junction contained 10 bases not matched to a gene. The CDR3 covers 17 residues. In DNA form, the CDR3 reads TGTGCCAGCAGTTACTCGCGGCGGGGGGAAGAGGGCGGGGAGCTGTTTTTT. It encodes CASSYSRRGEEGGELFF.

This chain connects TRBV27 to TRBJ1-5; 8 bases match TRBD1. Germline CDR1 MNHEY, CDR2 SMNVEV (reference sequence). With V trimmed by 4 bases and J by 9 bases, 11 bases remained unmatched. The CDR3 loop spans 15 amino acids. Here the CDR3 DNA reads TGTGCCAGCAGTTCAGGGACAGGACTGTATCCGCCCCAGCATTTT. Amino acid sequence: CASSSGTGLYPPQHF.

The V and J genes are TRBV12-3 or TRBV12-4 and TRBJ2-1; TRBD1 agrees at 10 bases. V lost 3 bases, J lost 8 bases, and 7 bases stayed unmatched. CDR3 length: 15 residues. CDR3 sequence (DNA): TGTGCCAGCAGTTTGGGACAGGGGCCGTGGGATGAGCAGTTCTTC. Protein sequence: CASSLGQGPWDEQFF.

The chain uses TRBV6-2 or TRBV6-3 and TRBJ2-1, with 7 bases that match TRBD1. Germline CDR1 reads MNHEY; CDR2 reads SVGEGT. CDR3 length: 14 residues. The V gene end was trimmed by 5 bases and the J gene end by 2 bases; junction bases not matched to a gene: 3. The CDR3 DNA follows: TGTGCCAGCAGTGACAGGGAACCCTACAATGAGCAGTTCTTC. It yields the protein CASSDREPYNEQFF.

This clonotype was detected ten times or more. The V call is TRBV7-8, the J call TRBJ1-1; D unclear. CDR3 size: 14 residues. V was trimmed by 5 bases and J by 3 bases, leaving 13 bases between them. Per germline, CDR1 SGHVS and CDR2 FQNEAQ. The CDR3 protein is CASSPVLEYTEAFF. In DNA, the CDR3 is TGTGCCAGCAGCCCCGTGTTGGAGTACACTGAAGCTTTCTTT.

This clonotype was observed a few times. This chain connects TRBV20-1 to TRBJ2-1, with D unresolved. There are 14 residues in the CDR3. Trimming pared 2 bases from V and 9 bases from J, leaving 17 bases between. Germline-derived CDR1 and CDR2 are DFQATT and SNEGSKA (reference sequence). CDR3: CSARFLTRAGEQFF. As DNA, the CDR3 is TGCAGTGCTAGATTCTTAACAAGGGCAGGTGAGCAGTTCTTC.

This chain connects TRBV25-1 to TRBJ2-7; the D call may be TRBD1 or TRBD2 (5 bases each). The CDR3 is made up of 14 amino acids. The V gene lost 2 bases and the J gene lost 6 bases, with 14 bases spanning the gap. Germline V lookup: CDR1 MGHDK, CDR2 SYGVNS. As DNA, the CDR3 is TGTGCCAGCAGTGAAGGTAGGCTGGGGGTCGAGCAGTACTTC. It codes for CASSEGRLGVEQYF.

The chain links TRBV5-1 to TRBJ2-1, with 10 bases matching TRBD2. CDR3 length: 17 amino acids. Germline CDR1 and CDR2: SGHRS and YFSETQ. V dropped 0 bases and J dropped 5; count of bases not matched to a gene: 8. In DNA, the CDR3 is TGCGCCAGCAGCTTGGGCCCGCTAGCGGGAGACCACAATGAGCAGTTCTTC. It codes for CASSLGPLAGDHNEQFF.

J is TRBJ2-3 and V is TRBV25-1; 7 nucleotides align to TRBD1. J gave up 1 base and V 7 bases, and 5 bases lay outside the gene matches. In germline, CDR1 is MGHDK, CDR2 SYGVNS. This CDR3 is built from 14 residues. CDR3 sequence reads: CASKPGQRTDTQYF. In DNA, the CDR3 is TGTGCCAGCAAACCGGGACAGCGCACAGATACGCAGTATTTT.

This chain connects TRBV29-1 to TRBJ2-5; D might be TRBD1 (7 bases). Germline CDR1 is SQVTM and CDR2 is ANQGSEA. Trimming took off 0 bases at V and 7 bases at J, with 12 bases between the two ends. The CDR3 is 13 residues long. The CDR3 loop is CSVEDPGGWTQYF. The CDR3, as DNA: TGCAGCGTTGAAGATCCAGGGGGGTGGACCCAGTACTTC.

The sample holds a few counts of this clonotype. The gene calls are TRBV29-1 and TRBJ2-3, with 9 bases identical to TRBD1. Germline V gene sequence: CDR1 SQVTM, CDR2 ANQGSEA. CDR3 size: 14 residues. V lost 6 bases to trimming and J lost 4 bases; unmatched junction nucleotides: 8. Here the CDR3 reads CSVRQGVMADTQYF. The CDR3 bases are TGCAGCGTACGACAGGGGGTAATGGCAGATACGCAGTATTTT.

The chain employs TRBV20-1 and TRBJ2-3; D call uncertain. The V end was cut by 6 bases, the J end by 0 bases, with 19 bases between. Germline loops: CDR1 DFQATT, CDR2 SNEGSKA (reference sequence). The CDR3 is 16 amino acids. The CDR3 loop is CSADNPRRTSTDTQYF. In DNA, the CDR3 is TGCAGTGCAGACAACCCTAGAAGAACTAGCACAGATACGCAGTATTTT.

This chain joins TRBV15 and TRBJ2-1, with D possibly TRBD2 on 6 matching bases. The CDR3 is 15 amino acids. V lost 3 bases and J lost 3, with 12 bases in between. The germline gives CDR1 LNHNV, CDR2 YYDKDF (reference sequence). The CDR3 spells CATSSGGANYNEQFF. CDR3 sequence (DNA): TGTGCCACCAGCAGCGGCGGGGCGAACTACAATGAGCAGTTCTTC.

J is TRBJ1-2 and V is TRBV10-3; unclear D gene. V was pared by 0 bases and J by 6 bases, with 5 bases between. This CDR3 is 12 amino acids long. CDR1 is ENHRY and CDR2 is SYGVKD in the germline V gene. As DNA, the CDR3 is TGTGCCATCAGTGAGTCAGGGAATGGCTACACCTTC. It specifies CAISESGNGYTF.

The chain joins TRBV5-4 to TRBJ2-5; D is unresolved. The germline V gene encodes CDR1 SGHNT and CDR2 YYREEE (reference sequence). Deletions cut 1 base from V and 1 base from J, with 11 bases between. The CDR3 is made up of 15 amino acids. The CDR3 region has the DNA TGTGCCAGCAGCTTGACTGTTGATACCCAAGAGACCCAGTACTTC. It yields the protein CASSLTVDTQETQYF.

V and J are TRBV2 and TRBJ1-1; D remains ambiguous. CDR1 and CDR2 (germline): SNHLY, FYNNEI. V dropped 8 bases and J dropped 6 bases, with 16 bases sitting between them. This CDR3 is built from 13 residues. CDR3 sequence reads: CASHSKGNPEAFF. CDR3 DNA sequence: TGTGCCAGCCACAGCAAAGGGAATCCTGAAGCTTTCTTT.

The chain recombines TRBV18 with TRBJ2-1; the match to TRBD2 covers 7 bases. The CDR3 has 17 amino acids. J was trimmed by 0 bases and V by 4 bases; bases with no gene match: 9. Germline V gene data show CDR1 as KGHSH and CDR2 as LQKENI. CDR3: CASSLILLAGSYNEQFF. In DNA, the CDR3 is TGTGCCAGCTCACTCATTTTATTAGCGGGCTCCTACAATGAGCAGTTCTTC.

This clonotype was recorded at least ten times. The chain links TRBV20-1 to TRBJ2-5, with 10 bases fitting TRBD2. CDR1 is DFQATT and CDR2 is SNEGSKA in the germline V gene (reference sequence). There are 15 residues in the CDR3. With 3 bases clipped from V and 3 bases from J, the junction kept 7 bases outside the gene matches. In nucleotides, the CDR3 is TGCAGTGCTAGTGATCAACTAGCGGGAAAAGAGACCCAGTACTTC. Residues: CSASDQLAGKETQYF.

The V call is TRBV12-3 or TRBV12-4, the J call TRBJ1-5; D remains ambiguous. V was clipped by 1 base and J by 1 base, with 14 bases between them. The CDR3 extends over 17 amino acids. The CDR3 coding sequence is TGTGCCAGCAGTTTAGATGCGTCAGCGGGGAGCAATCAGCCCCAGCATTTT. It yields the protein CASSLDASAGSNQPQHF.

The chain employs TRBV19 and TRBJ1-5; 8 bases are a match to TRBD1. Germline CDR1 and CDR2: LNHDA and SQIVND (reference sequence). CDR3 length equals 17 residues. With V trimmed by 3 bases and J by 5 bases, 12 bases remained unmatched. The CDR3, as DNA: TGTGCCAGTAGTATTCTCCCAGGACAGGGAAGGTATCAGCCCCAGCATTTT. Translating gives CASSILPGQGRYQPQHF.

The chain combines TRBV5-1 with TRBJ2-5; 12 nucleotides align to TRBD2. V lost 2 bases, J lost 3 bases, and 2 bases stayed unmatched. CDR1 is SGHRS and CDR2 is YFSETQ in the germline V gene. The CDR3 runs to 15 residues. DNA of the CDR3: TGCGCCAGCAGCTTCACTAGCGGGGGGAAAGAGACCCAGTACTTC. Its protein is CASSFTSGGKETQYF. The full variable domain, with the rest looked up from reference TRBV5-1 and TRBJ2-5, is KAGVTQTPRYLIKTRGQQVTLSCSPISGHRSVSWYQQTPGQGLQFLFEYFSETQRNKGNFPGRFSGRQFSNSRSEMNVSTLELGDSALYLCASSFTSGGKETQYFGPGTRLLVL.